These 10 T cell receptor beta chains were all obtained from the same sample, sequenced in a study of shared clonotypes between healthy human individuals. This table comes from immunoSEQ multiplex PCR, and its TCRdb copy is limited to in-frame clones, with some not included. Among under 1,100,000 clones listed, 70% to 80% were seen once. Input material: memory CD4+ T cells from PBMCs. Subset of the sample: CD45RA-negative fraction. These receptors originate from a young man in good health. Some clones in this sample may be carry-over from other donors' samples.

The chain uses TRBV13 and TRBJ1-5; 9 positions agree with TRBD1. Germline CDR1 and CDR2: PRHDT and FYEKMQ (reference sequence). This CDR3 has 15 residues. The V gene end was trimmed by 2 bases and the J gene end by 4 bases; junction bases not matched to a gene: 3. This CDR3 reads CASSLNRGRNQPQHF. CDR3 bases: TGTGCCAGCAGCTTAAACAGGGGGCGGAATCAGCCCCAGCATTTT.

This clone came up a few times. At the DNA level, this CDR3 is encoded by other sequences in the same sample as well. The chain is built from TRBV7-2 and TRBJ1-1, with D perhaps TRBD1 (6 bases). V lost 1 base, J lost 0 bases, and 9 bases lay in between. The CDR3 extends over 15 amino acids. The germline V gene has CDR1 SGHTA and CDR2 FQGNSA. The CDR3 coding sequence is TGTGCCAGCAGCTTAGTCGGGGGCATGAACACTGAAGCTTTCTTT. Its protein is CASSLVGGMNTEAFF.

About this clone itself: This sample also contains other DNA sequences that code for the same CDR3. The chain joins TRBV20-1 to TRBJ2-7; D is undetermined. CDR1 is DFQATT, CDR2 SNEGSKA, per germline (reference sequence). CDR3 size: 11 residues. V lost 6 bases and J lost 5, with 11 bases in between. The CDR3 DNA follows: TGCAGTGCAAACCGTGTGGACGAGCAGTACTTC. It yields the protein CSANRVDEQYF.

This chain joins TRBV11-2 and TRBJ2-2; 8 bases line up with TRBD2. The CDR3 length is 19 residues. V lost 2 bases to trimming and J lost 4 bases; unmatched junction nucleotides: 15. Germline V gives CDR1 SGHAT, CDR2 FQNNGV. In nucleotides, the CDR3 is TGTGCCAGCAGCTTACGCTCGATTAGAGCGGGAGATTCCACCGGGGAGCTGTTTTTT. Translated: CASSLRSIRAGDSTGELFF.

The chain recombines TRBV6-5 with TRBJ2-5; perhaps TRBD1 as D (7 bases). CDR1 and CDR2 from the germline V gene are MNHEY and SVGAGI. The CDR3 runs 13 residues. Trimming stripped 6 bases from V and 5 bases from J, with 13 bases between. Written as DNA, the CDR3 is TGTGCCAGCAGCCTCCAGGGGGGCGAGACCCAGTACTTC. Protein: CASSLQGGETQYF.

The chain employs TRBV6-1 and TRBJ2-5; unclear D gene. In germline, CDR1 is MNHNS, CDR2 SASEGT. Between the trimmed V and J ends, which lost 7 bases and 2 bases, there was a span of 11 bases. The length of the CDR3 is 13 residues. CDR3 protein: CASTLHPQETQYF. CDR3 DNA: TGTGCCAGCACCTTGCATCCTCAAGAGACCCAGTACTTC.

The V and J genes are TRBV2 and TRBJ1-2, with D perhaps matching TRBD1 (5 bases). The CDR3 sequence is 13 residues long. The V end was cut by 8 bases, the J end by 2 bases, with 12 bases between. Per the germline V gene, CDR1 is SNHLY and CDR2 is FYNNEI. In nucleotides, the CDR3 is TGTGCCAGCTCTGCAGGGCCCAACTATGGCTACACCTTC. Its translation: CASSAGPNYGYTF.

A word on this clone: This may be a read error, as it is one base from a much larger clone. This sample includes further DNA sequences coding for the same CDR3. The chain recombines TRBV7-3 with TRBJ2-1; D gene unclear. The V and J ends lost 5 bases and 0 bases respectively, with 5 bases between them. CDR1 is SGHTA, CDR2 FQGTGA, per germline. The CDR3 runs 13 residues. CDR3: CASSPNSYNEQFF. CDR3 bases: TGTGCCAGCAGCCCGAACTCCTACAATGAGCAGTTCTTC.

This clone was found many times. The V call is TRBV28, the J call TRBJ1-3; 9 bases are shared with TRBD1. Losses at the gene ends were 4 bases for V and 0 bases for J; bases not matched to a gene: 13. The germline CDR1 and CDR2 sequences are MDHEN and SYDVKM. The CDR3 is 19 residues long. In DNA form, the CDR3 reads TGTGCCAGCAGTTCGCGGACAGGGGCCTACTTAAGCTCTGGAAACACCATATATTTT. Translation: CASSSRTGAYLSSGNTIYF.

On this clone itself: One base away lies a much larger clone, so this may be a sequencing read error. The gene calls are TRBV2 and TRBJ2-7; D remains ambiguous. This CDR3 is built from 10 residues. Germline V gene lookup returns CDR1 SNHLY and CDR2 FYNNEI. Trimming cost V 11 bases and J 3 bases, with 8 bases left between them. The CDR3 here is CAGGDYEQYF. CDR3 nucleotides: TGTGCCGGCGGAGACTACGAGCAGTACTTC.